These 30 T cell receptor beta chains came from one sample sequenced in a study of T cell responses to AZD1222 COVID-19 vaccine. The assay was immunoSEQ multiplex PCR, and TCRdb's table has in-frame clones only and misses some. The repertoire holds roughly 140,000 clones, with more than 90% as singletons. Source: peripheral blood, taken 28 days after the second AZD1222 dose. Receptor source: an adult who received the AZD1222 COVID-19 vaccine.

The V gene is TRBV4-3, the J gene TRBJ1-2; tentative D call: TRBD1 (5 bases). The germline gives CDR1 LGHNA, CDR2 YSLEER. The V end lost 5 bases, the J end lost 4 bases, and 14 bases lay between the germline ends. CDR3 length equals 14 residues. The CDR3 sequence is CASSVRSGPYGYTF. DNA of the CDR3: TGCGCCAGCAGCGTCCGGTCAGGGCCCTATGGCTACACCTTC.

The chain carries TRBV13 and TRBJ1-6, with 7 bases that match TRBD1. CDR1 and CDR2 from the germline V gene are PRHDT and FYEKMQ (reference sequence). Trimming took 5 bases from V and 0 from J; bases not matched to a gene: 4. The CDR3 spans 16 residues. CDR3 loop: CASSLSGGSYNSPLHF. The CDR3, as DNA: TGTGCCAGCAGCCTGTCAGGGGGCTCCTATAATTCACCCCTCCACTTT. The variable domain in full, completed from reference TRBV13 and TRBJ1-6, reads AAGVIQSPRHLIKEKRETATLKCYPIPRHDTVYWYQQGPGQDPQFLISFYEKMQSDKGSIPDRFSAQQFSDYHSELNMSSLELGDSALYFCASSLSGGSYNSPLHFGNGTRLTVT.

The chain joins TRBV11-3 to TRBJ2-2; a possible D gene is TRBD1 (6 bases). Trimming pared 5 bases from V and 0 bases from J, leaving 16 bases between. The CDR3 covers 17 residues. Germline V CDR1 and CDR2: SGHNT, YENEEA. The CDR3 here is CASSLRDRTPNTGELFF. The CDR3 DNA sequence: TGTGCCAGCAGCCTAAGAGACAGGACCCCGAACACCGGGGAGCTGTTTTTT.

The chain couples TRBV18 to TRBJ2-2, with unresolved D. V was trimmed by 2 bases and J by 5 bases, leaving 9 bases between them. The CDR3 runs to 14 residues. The germline CDR1 and CDR2 sequences are KGHSH and LQKENI. The CDR3 region is CASSPGLDTGELFF. CDR3 nucleotides: TGTGCCAGCTCACCAGGGTTGGATACCGGGGAGCTGTTTTTT.

The chain employs TRBV19 and TRBJ1-2; possible D gene TRBD1, 5 bases. Between the trimmed V and J ends, which lost 6 bases and 6 bases, there was a span of 14 bases. This CDR3 region has 13 residues. The germline gives CDR1 LNHDA, CDR2 SQIVND (reference sequence). CDR3 in DNA: TGTGCCAGTAGGAGGAGGGACGAGGATGGCTACACCTTC. This sequence encodes CASRRRDEDGYTF.

V and J are TRBV10-2 and TRBJ1-1, with D hard to call. Germline assignment: CDR1 WSHSY and CDR2 SAAADI. V was cut by 6 bases and J by 0 bases, with 5 bases left in between. The CDR3 runs 12 residues. The CDR3 DNA reads as TGCGCCAGCAGAAGTATGAACACTGAAGCTTTCTTT. Its translation: CASRSMNTEAFF.

V gene TRBV2 combines with J gene TRBJ2-5; 7 bases agree with TRBD1. Germline lookup yields CDR1 SNHLY and CDR2 FYNNEI. V lost 9 bases and J lost 5; bases outside the gene matches: 15. CDR3 length: 15 amino acids. Written as DNA, the CDR3 is TGTGCCAGTCGGTGGTCCTTGACAGGGACCGAGACCCAGTACTTC. This gives the protein CASRWSLTGTETQYF.

CDR3 sequence reads: CASQSRSSYNEQFF. Written as DNA, the CDR3 is TGTGCCAGCCAGTCAAGGAGCTCCTACAATGAGCAGTTCTTC. The chain joins TRBV27 to TRBJ2-1; no definite D call. From germline, CDR1 is MNHEY and CDR2 SMNVEV (reference sequence). The CDR3 totals 14 residues. V lost 8 bases, J lost 0 bases, and 11 bases lay in between.

CDR3: CASSNRDNYGYTF. The CDR3 nucleotides are TGTGCCAGCAGCAACAGGGATAACTATGGCTACACCTTC. The chain carries TRBV7-2 and TRBJ1-2, with a weak D call TRBD1 (6 bases). The ends were cut back, 5 bases at V and 1 base at J, with 8 bases in the middle. Germline lookup yields CDR1 SGHTA and CDR2 FQGNSA. The CDR3 covers 13 residues.

This clone was picked up one time. The V gene is TRBV5-8, the J gene TRBJ1-5; D remains ambiguous. Germline-derived CDR1 and CDR2 are SGHTS and YDEGEE. CDR3 length: 15 residues. With 4 bases removed from V and 5 bases from J, the gap between germline ends came to 16 bases. The CDR3 DNA follows: TGTGCCAGCAGCCGATTGGGGAGTGGTGATCAGCCCCAGCATTTT. Translated: CASSRLGSGDQPQHF.

This chain links TRBV23-1 with TRBJ1-1, with 7 bases matching TRBD1. TRBV23-1 is an ORF for which the function is uncertain. This CDR3 is 17 amino acids long. V was clipped by 4 bases and J by 5 bases; unmatched bases: 16. Here the CDR3 reads CASSPFLYRGARTEAFF. Here the CDR3 DNA reads TGCGCCAGCAGTCCTTTCCTTTACAGGGGAGCGAGGACTGAAGCTTTCTTT.

This chain joins TRBV4-1 and TRBJ2-7, with 11 positions matching TRBD2. V shed 4 bases, J shed 3 bases, and the junction held 14 bases outside the gene matches. This CDR3 is 18 amino acids long. CDR1 MGHRA and CDR2 YSYEKL come from the germline V gene. This CDR3 reads CASSRGTSGVPKNYEQYF. The CDR3 nucleotides are TGCGCCAGCAGCCGAGGGACTAGCGGAGTGCCCAAAAACTACGAGCAGTACTTC.

This clone was found a few times. This rearrangement joins TRBV27 to TRBJ1-3, with 8 bases aligning to TRBD1. Looked up from germline, CDR1 is MNHEY and CDR2 is SMNVEV (reference sequence). V shed 8 bases and J 0 bases; nucleotides not matched to a gene: 3. There are 14 residues in the CDR3. The CDR3 bases are TGTGCCAGCGCCGGACAGGGCTCTGGAAACACCATATATTTT. Translation gives CASAGQGSGNTIYF.

This clone was seen a single time. The chain combines TRBV7-6 with TRBJ2-1; 7 nucleotides match TRBD2. The germline CDR1 and CDR2 sequences are SGHVS and FNYEAQ. The V and J ends lost 8 bases and 13 bases, in that order; junction bases with no gene match: 14. CDR3 length equals 13 residues. The CDR3 sequence: CASGPLPGLLQFF. Written as DNA, the CDR3 is TGTGCCAGCGGGCCCTTACCGGGACTACTACAGTTCTTC. The variable domain in full, with the rest retrieved from reference TRBV7-6 and TRBJ2-1, is GAGVSQSPRYKVTKRGQDVALRCDPISGHVSLYWYRQALGQGPEFLTYFNYEAQQDKSGLPNDRFSAERPEGSISTLTIQRTEQRDSAMYRCASGPLPGLLQFFGPGTRLTVL.

The chain has TRBV11-3 and TRBJ1-1; D is unresolved. The CDR3 totals 13 residues. The V end lost 1 base, the J end lost 5 bases, and 8 bases lay between the germline ends. Germline-derived CDR1 and CDR2 are SGHNT and YENEEA. The CDR3 coding sequence is TGTGCCAGCAGCTTAGGGGCGGCTACTGAAGCTTTCTTT. Its translation: CASSLGAATEAFF.

The chain has TRBV12-5 and TRBJ2-2; D is undetermined. Trimming cost V 5 bases and J 1 base, with 8 bases left between them. The CDR3 covers 14 residues. The germline gives CDR1 LGHNT, CDR2 FRNRAP. The CDR3 bases are TGTGCTAGTGGTGTCATCGGGAACACCGGGGAGCTGTTTTTT. Encoded protein: CASGVIGNTGELFF.

The chain has TRBV18 and TRBJ1-2, with D perhaps matching TRBD1 (5 bases). Germline lookup yields CDR1 KGHSH and CDR2 LQKENI. This CDR3 spans 13 amino acids. The V and J ends lost 3 bases and 5 bases respectively, with 10 bases between them. The CDR3 DNA reads as TGTGCCAGCTCACCCAGGGTTAGGTATGGCTACACCTTC. Protein product: CASSPRVRYGYTF.

The gene calls are TRBV6-5 and TRBJ2-7; D might be TRBD1 (5 bases). V lost 4 bases and J lost 3, with 16 bases in between. Germline V gene lookup returns CDR1 MNHEY and CDR2 SVGAGI. The CDR3 contains 15 residues. The CDR3 spells CASSLGQAVNYEQYF. In DNA form, the CDR3 reads TGTGCCAGCAGTTTGGGGCAGGCAGTTAACTACGAGCAGTACTTC.

The chain employs TRBV19 and TRBJ2-5, with D unclear. With 3 bases removed from V and 0 bases from J, the gap between germline ends came to 14 bases. The CDR3 totals 16 residues. From germline, CDR1 is LNHDA and CDR2 SQIVND (reference sequence). The CDR3 here is CASSIVSLRDQETQYF. CDR3 nucleotide sequence: TGTGCCAGTAGTATTGTGTCCCTAAGGGACCAAGAGACCCAGTACTTC.

The chain links TRBV6-5 to TRBJ2-1; perhaps TRBD1 as D (5 bases). The CDR3 loop spans 15 amino acids. Germline assignment: CDR1 MNHEY and CDR2 SVGAGI. V was cut by 5 bases and J by 0 bases, with 11 bases left in between. The CDR3 DNA reads TGTGCCAGCAGTATAAGACAGAGCTCCTACAATGAGCAGTTCTTC. It translates to CASSIRQSSYNEQFF.

CDR3 DNA: TGTGCCAGCTCACCTTACATGAGGGCTAGCGGAGAACCTCGCTCCTACAATGAGCAGTTCTTC. It translates to CASSPYMRASGEPRSYNEQFF. The chain has TRBV18 and TRBJ2-1; 7 positions match TRBD2. The CDR3 totals 21 residues. The germline gives CDR1 KGHSH, CDR2 LQKENI. The V and J ends lost 3 bases and 0 bases, in that order; junction bases with no gene match: 20.

The V call is TRBV6-5, the J call TRBJ1-2; 7 bases match TRBD1. CDR3 length: 13 amino acids. CDR1 is MNHEY, CDR2 SVGAGI, per germline. J gave up 4 bases and V 7 bases, and 6 bases lay outside the gene matches. CDR3: CASIRGVGYGYTF. CDR3 nucleotide sequence: TGTGCCAGCATCAGGGGGGTCGGCTATGGCTACACCTTC.

The chain combines TRBV28 with TRBJ1-6, with 8 bases fitting TRBD1. V shed 7 bases, J shed 10 bases, and the junction held 6 bases outside the gene matches. The germline gives CDR1 MDHEN, CDR2 SYDVKM. The CDR3 is 13 amino acids. The CDR3 here is CASNDRGRSPLHF. The CDR3 bases are TGTGCCAGCAACGACAGGGGTCGCTCACCCCTCCACTTT.

This clone was detected only once. The chain is built from TRBV11-2 and TRBJ2-1; D is unresolved. CDR1 is SGHAT, CDR2 FQNNGV, per germline. The CDR3 runs 12 residues. Trimming stripped 6 bases from V and 9 bases from J, with 12 bases between. Here the CDR3 reads CASRGNGVEQFF. CDR3 DNA sequence: TGTGCCAGCAGGGGAAATGGGGTTGAGCAGTTCTTC.

The V and J genes are TRBV5-4 and TRBJ1-2, with TRBD1 matching over 7 bases. V shed 10 bases and J 4 bases; nucleotides not matched to a gene: 7. The CDR3 extends over 12 amino acids. CDR1 is SGHNT, CDR2 YYREEE, per germline (reference sequence). CDR3 DNA sequence: TGTGCCGGTGGAGGGGGCGTCTATGGCTACACCTTC. Amino acid sequence: CAGGGGVYGYTF.

The chain is built from TRBV30 and TRBJ1-2, with 9 bases aligning to TRBD1. The CDR3 is 14 residues long. CDR1 GTSNPN and CDR2 SVGIG come from the germline V gene (reference sequence). Unmatched junction bases numbered 5, after V lost 1 base and J lost 5 bases. The CDR3, as DNA: TGTGCCTGGAGTGGACAGGGGGGATGGTATGGCTACACCTTC. This codes for CAWSGQGGWYGYTF.

This chain links TRBV3-1 (or the pseudogene TRBV3-2) with TRBJ1-2; weak D call: TRBD1 (5 bases). V lost 0 bases to trimming and J lost 5 bases, with 16 bases between them. CDR1 and CDR2 (germline): LGHDT, YNNKEL (reference sequence). This CDR3 spans 16 amino acids. The CDR3 spells CASSQDMRGDLYGYTF. CDR3 DNA sequence: TGTGCCAGCAGCCAAGATATGCGGGGGGACCTATATGGCTACACCTTC.

This chain connects TRBV2 to TRBJ1-5; 7 bases are a match to TRBD1. V shed 4 bases, J shed 2 bases, and the junction held 5 bases outside the gene matches. The CDR3 consists of 15 residues. Germline V gene sequence: CDR1 SNHLY, CDR2 FYNNEI. The CDR3 reads CASSVLGGGNQPQHF. CDR3 nucleotides: TGTGCCAGCAGTGTTCTAGGGGGCGGCAATCAGCCCCAGCATTTT.

The chain uses TRBV28 and TRBJ1-3, with TRBD1 matching 10 bases. The length of the CDR3 is 17 residues. The V segment lost 5 bases and the J segment 3 bases; nucleotides outside the gene matches: 10. Germline V lookup: CDR1 MDHEN, CDR2 SYDVKM. The CDR3 DNA reads TGTGCCAGCAGTCTACCTCTGGGACAGGGGAGTGGAAACACCATATATTTT. This codes for CASSLPLGQGSGNTIYF.

The chain uses TRBV24-1 and TRBJ2-5; the D gene is possibly TRBD1 (5 bases). Trimming took 2 bases from V and 5 from J, leaving 14 bases between them. The CDR3 has 15 amino acids. Germline CDR1 and CDR2: KGHDR and SFDVKD. The CDR3 DNA reads TGTGCCACCAGTGATTCTATGTTGGGGCGTGAGACCCAGTACTTC. It is translated as CATSDSMLGRETQYF.